A single sample gave rise to the 22 T cell receptor beta chains below, sequenced in a study of shared T cell receptors in the human thymus. This table comes from immunoSEQ multiplex PCR, and its TCRdb copy is limited to in-frame clones, with some not included. This table holds roughly 710,000 clones, 75% to 90% found once. This sample also appeared in a second study, on human thymus T cells.

The sample taken for sequencing was thymocytes. These receptors were taken from a girl less than two years old with a congenital heart defect.

The chain recombines TRBV28 with TRBJ1-5, with a weak D call TRBD1 (5 bases). The V end was cut by 6 bases, the J end by 4 bases, with 16 bases between. This CDR3 region has 15 residues. The V gene's germline CDR1 is MDHEN and CDR2 SYDVKM. In nucleotides, the CDR3 is TGTGCCAGCAGACGTACCGCGACAGAAAATCAGCCCCAGCATTTT. Protein product: CASRRTATENQPQHF.

The CDR3 coding sequence is TGCGCCAGCAGCTTGGGGGCAGTGGGTGCGGGGGACACTGAAGCTTTCTTT. Amino acids: CASSLGAVGAGDTEAFF. The V and J genes are TRBV5-1 and TRBJ1-1, with D possibly TRBD1 on 5 matching bases. The CDR3 is made up of 17 amino acids. V was cut by 0 bases and J by 3 bases, with 18 bases left in between. Germline V CDR1 and CDR2: SGHRS, YFSETQ.

The gene calls are TRBV29-1 and TRBJ1-1; D might be TRBD1 (5 bases). Trimming took 4 bases from V and 0 from J, leaving 18 bases between them. CDR3 size: 16 residues. CDR1 and CDR2 (germline): SQVTM, ANQGSEA. CDR3 nucleotides: TGCAGCGTTGTCCCATACTTGACAGACATGAACACTGAAGCTTTCTTT. Translation: CSVVPYLTDMNTEAFF.

This sequence joins TRBV5-4 and TRBJ2-3; a possible D gene is TRBD1 (5 bases). Germline lookup yields CDR1 SGHNT and CDR2 YYREEE (reference sequence). The CDR3 consists of 15 residues. V was trimmed by 4 bases and J by 7 bases, leaving 19 bases between them. In DNA form, the CDR3 reads TGTGCCAGCAGCCCCCCGGACAAACCACTCCATACGCAGTATTTT. Translated: CASSPPDKPLHTQYF.

The chain has TRBV10-2 and TRBJ1-2, with D possibly TRBD1 on 5 matching bases. Germline CDR1 is WSHSY and CDR2 is SAAADI. With 3 bases removed from V and 7 bases from J, the gap between germline ends came to 15 bases. The CDR3 extends over 14 amino acids. CDR3 in DNA: TGCGCCAGCAGTGATATTAGGGGTTCCTTTGGCTACACCTTC. Amino acids: CASSDIRGSFGYTF.

This chain joins TRBV5-4 and TRBJ2-2, with 10 bases lining up with TRBD1. Trimming removed 0 bases from V and 4 bases from J; junction bases left unmatched: 6. This CDR3 comprises 17 residues. CDR1 and CDR2 (germline): SGHNT, YYREEE (reference sequence). The CDR3 DNA is TGTGCCAGCAGCTTGGACCGGGACAGGGGAACCACCGGGGAGCTGTTTTTT. This sequence encodes CASSLDRDRGTTGELFF.

The rearrangement uses TRBV4-2 and TRBJ2-2; the D gene is possibly TRBD1 (5 bases). CDR1 LGHNA and CDR2 YNFKEQ come from the germline V gene. V was clipped by 0 bases and J by 4 bases, with 12 bases between them. This CDR3 is built from 16 residues. In DNA, the CDR3 is TGTGCCAGCAGCCAAGACTCAGGGAATGGCACCGGGGAGCTGTTTTTT. The encoded protein is CASSQDSGNGTGELFF.

The chain is built from TRBV6-5 and TRBJ1-4; perhaps TRBD1 as D (5 bases). The CDR3 has 14 residues. V lost 5 bases and J lost 11, with 18 bases in between. Per the germline V gene, CDR1 is MNHEY and CDR2 is SVGAGI. The CDR3 nucleotides are TGTGCCAGCAGTCAAGGGGTGGGCAGCATCAAACTGTTTTTT. This gives the protein CASSQGVGSIKLFF.

The chain combines TRBV4-1 with TRBJ2-3, with 10 bases that match TRBD2. Germline V gives CDR1 MGHRA, CDR2 YSYEKL. Trimming took 0 bases from V and 10 from J; bases not matched to a gene: 13. The CDR3 runs 17 residues. CDR3 loop: CASSQDYSSGGPLAQYF. Written as DNA, the CDR3 is TGCGCCAGCAGCCAAGATTACTCTAGCGGGGGACCTCTGGCGCAGTATTTT.

This chain links TRBV19 with TRBJ2-5, with unresolved D. Trimming cost V 1 base and J 0 bases, with 21 bases left between them. CDR3 length equals 19 residues. Germline V CDR1 and CDR2: LNHDA, SQIVND (reference sequence). The CDR3 loop is CASSIAVNVARRNQETQYF. CDR3 nucleotides: TGTGCCAGTAGTATAGCCGTGAACGTAGCCCGGCGGAACCAAGAGACCCAGTACTTC.

The rearrangement uses TRBV4-3 and TRBJ1-2, with D maybe TRBD1 (5 bases). Germline V gives CDR1 LGHNA, CDR2 YSLEER. This CDR3 comprises 13 residues. Deletions cut 5 bases from V and 4 bases from J, with 11 bases between. The CDR3 nucleotides are TGCGCCAGCAGCGGGGGGTCCGGCTATGGCTACACCTTC. It specifies CASSGGSGYGYTF.

The rearrangement uses TRBV14 and TRBJ1-2; D possibly corresponds to TRBD1 (5 bases). The ends were cut back, 0 bases at V and 4 bases at J, with 15 bases in the middle. This CDR3 is built from 16 residues. Germline V lookup: CDR1 SGHDN, CDR2 FVKESK. This chain's CDR3 is CASSQDVGEFGYGYTF. Written as DNA, the CDR3 is TGTGCCAGCAGCCAAGATGTAGGGGAATTTGGCTATGGCTACACCTTC.

The chain is built from TRBV11-2 and TRBJ2-5; possible D gene TRBD1, 6 bases. CDR3 size: 17 residues. The germline V and J ends were trimmed by 3 bases and 2 bases, with 19 bases remaining between them. Germline V gene sequence: CDR1 SGHAT, CDR2 FQNNGV. CDR3 sequence reads: CASSFQPGHTMQETQYF. CDR3 coding DNA: TGTGCCAGCAGCTTCCAACCGGGACATACGATGCAAGAGACCCAGTACTTC.

The chain has TRBV27 and TRBJ2-5, with D perhaps TRBD2 (6 bases). Germline-derived CDR1 and CDR2 are MNHEY and SMNVEV (reference sequence). The V gene lost 0 bases and the J gene lost 5 bases, with 13 bases spanning the gap. The length of the CDR3 is 15 residues. The CDR3 is CASSLSPWREETQYF. CDR3 DNA: TGTGCCAGCAGTTTATCCCCTTGGAGGGAGGAGACCCAGTACTTC.

In regard to this clone: Other nucleotide sequences in the sample specify the same CDR3. The gene calls are TRBV5-1 and TRBJ1-1, with TRBD1 identical over 8 bases. Germline loops: CDR1 SGHRS, CDR2 YFSETQ. V dropped 3 bases and J dropped 4; count of bases not matched to a gene: 2. This CDR3 contains 13 residues. CDR3 nucleotide sequence: TGCGCCAGCAGCTCTACAGGGGGCACTGAAGCTTTCTTT. Protein product: CASSSTGGTEAFF.

This clone turned up a few times. The J gene is TRBJ1-6, the V gene TRBV2, with D possibly being TRBD1 (5 bases). Germline assignment: CDR1 SNHLY and CDR2 FYNNEI. V gave up 1 base and J gave up 6 bases, with 22 bases separating them. The CDR3 consists of 19 residues. The CDR3 nucleotides are TGTGCCAGCAGTGAAGGCTCGACAGATGGGGTACTTATTAATTCACCCCTCCACTTT. Its protein product is CASSEGSTDGVLINSPLHF.

This clone was observed a few times. The chain carries TRBV19 and TRBJ2-7; 8 bases align to TRBD2. Germline lookup yields CDR1 LNHDA and CDR2 SQIVND (reference sequence). The ends lost 6 bases at V and 3 bases at J; junction bases unmatched: 7. CDR3 size: 14 residues. The CDR3 bases are TGTGCCAGTAGCTCCGGAGCGGGGGACTACGAGCAGTACTTC. This gives the protein CASSSGAGDYEQYF.

This sequence joins TRBV2 and TRBJ1-2; 10 bases are a match to TRBD1. In germline, CDR1 is SNHLY, CDR2 FYNNEI. CDR3 length: 13 amino acids. After removal of 9 bases from V and 4 bases from J, the junction contained 5 bases not matched to a gene. The DNA of the CDR3 is TGTGCCAGGGCGGGACAGGGGTTCTATGGCTACACCTTC. It encodes CARAGQGFYGYTF.

The chain couples TRBV21-1 to TRBJ1-6; TRBD1 reflects the table's D call only, with no check against the DNA. TRBV21-1 has pseudogene status. The length of the CDR3 is 18 residues. This CDR3 is CASSKPPGRSSYNSPLHF. The DNA for the CDR3 is TGTGCCAGCAGCAAGCCTCCAGGGCGAAGCTCCTATAATTCACCCCTCCACTTT.

The CDR3 sequence: CASSPARGLAGGHGSISQFF. CDR3 sequence (DNA): TGTGCCAGTAGTCCCGCTCGGGGACTAGCGGGGGGGCATGGATCCATTTCGCAGTTCTTC. The chain joins TRBV19 to TRBJ2-1; 16 positions agree with TRBD2. CDR1 and CDR2 from the germline V gene are LNHDA and SQIVND (reference sequence). CDR3 length equals 20 residues. With V trimmed by 5 bases and J by 12 bases, 22 bases remained unmatched.

This clone turned up a few times. This chain links TRBV27 with TRBJ1-4; weak D call: TRBD1 (5 bases). Germline values: CDR1 MNHEY, CDR2 SMNVEV (reference sequence). The germline V and J ends were trimmed by 5 bases and 5 bases, with 12 bases remaining between them. This CDR3 spans 14 amino acids. The CDR3 coding sequence is TGTGCCAGCAGTCCCGGGGGGGGGAATGAAAAACTGTTTTTT. This encodes CASSPGGGNEKLFF. Looking up the rest from reference TRBV27 and TRBJ1-4 gives the full variable domain: EAQVTQNPRYLITVTGKKLTVTCSQNMNHEYMSWYRQDPGLGLRQIYYSMNVEVTDKGDVPEGYKVSRKEKRNFPLILESPSPNQTSLYFCASSPGGGNEKLFFGSGTQLSVL.

The sample holds one count of this clone. V gene TRBV7-9 combines with J gene TRBJ1-2; TRBD1 matches at 7 bases. The germline V gene encodes CDR1 SEHNR and CDR2 FQNEAQ (reference sequence). Trimming took 4 bases from V and 4 from J; bases not matched to a gene: 9. The CDR3 runs to 15 residues. In DNA, the CDR3 is TGTGCCAGCAGCTCAATAACCAGGGGGTTCTATGGCTACACCTTC. Residues: CASSSITRGFYGYTF.